Listed below are T cell receptor beta chains from one sample, sequenced in a study of response to subunit inactivated influenza vaccine. A single record per CDR3 protein comes from TCRdb applying MiXCR to the RT-PCR reads. In the table there are fewer than 650,000 distinct CDR3 sequences, over 10% of which are singletons. The sample in question was PBMCs from blood, obtained 40 to 50 days after vaccination. These receptor sequences come from a man over 45 who received an inactivated influenza vaccine. Each CDR3 is given without its conserved first and last residue.

TRBJ2-2 | TRBV20-1 | SAPGQGLSTGELF
TRBJ2-5 | TRBV2 | ASSEQGYQETQY
TRBJ2-1 | TRBV7-2 | ASSRTSDNEQF
TRBJ2-1 | TRBV7-9 | ASSFFGGDEQF
TRBJ2-3 | TRBV5-1 | ASSLWKDRTDTQY
TRBJ2-2 | TRBV5-6 | ASRSTGRSAGELF
TRBJ2-7 | TRBV5-1 | ASSFPPHEQY
TRBJ2-7 | TRBV4-3 | ASSQEFGRANEQY
TRBJ2-7 | TRBV7-2 | ASSLDNGRAYEQY
TRBJ2-1 | TRBV9 | ASSATDNEQF
TRBJ1-2 | TRBV4-3 | ASSQGWGFVYGYT
TRBJ2-1 | TRBV6-2/TRBV6-3 | ASTPSPAYNEQF
TRBJ1-3 | TRBV4-2 | ASSQRRAGNTIY
TRBJ1-3 | TRBV7-9 | ASSRDHRGHGGNTIY
TRBJ2-1 | TRBV27 | ASSLLQGRGYNEQF
TRBJ2-1 | TRBV7-9 | ASRRDRSSCNEQF
TRBJ2-7 | TRBV5-1 | ASSLGGAPYEQY
TRBJ2-6 | TRBV10-3 | AISGRESGANVLT
TRBJ1-1 | TRBV12-3/TRBV12-4 | ASSFRSWSTEAF
TRBJ1-2 | TRBV7-9 | ASSPPPENMGGYT
TRBJ2-7 | TRBV3-1 | ASSQDSTFQEQY
TRBJ1-5 | TRBV20-1 | SALVGGDQPQH
TRBJ2-3 | TRBV11-2 | ASSRDSIGTQY
TRBJ2-7 | TRBV7-9 | ASSQQIGEQY
TRBJ1-1 | TRBV5-1 | ASSLEAVNTEAF
TRBJ1-5 | TRBV12-3/TRBV12-4 | ASRARGRGQPQH
TRBJ2-3 | TRBV4-2 | ASSPQVGPDTQY
TRBJ1-2 | TRBV11-2 | ASSLTSSYGYT
TRBJ2-2 | TRBV7-9 | ASSFSSSGELF
TRBJ2-5 | TRBV5-1 | ASSLDHAETQY
TRBJ2-7 | TRBV11-2 | ASSVRGLAHEQY
TRBJ2-3 | TRBV28 | ASSPTTSLAGGPDTDTQY
TRBJ2-1 | TRBV5-5 | ASSLILYTYNEQF
TRBJ2-4 | TRBV7-2 | ASSRTVKNIQY
TRBJ2-2 | TRBV4-3 | ASSQRLGWDGELF
TRBJ1-2 | TRBV20-1 | SASGTESYGYT
TRBJ2-7 | TRBV28 | ASSLPGGTYEQY
TRBJ1-1 | TRBV10-3 | AISESKDRGNTEAF
TRBJ2-2 | TRBV4-2 | ASSQDVAGVNTGELF
TRBJ2-1 | TRBV7-2 | ASSLLRLNEQF
TRBJ2-1 | TRBV7-6 | ASSRRTSGGYNEQF
TRBJ2-2 | TRBV9 | ASSVVVGSKDGELF
TRBJ2-5 | TRBV5-6 | ASSLEGTGRGKTQY
TRBJ1-1 | TRBV20-1 | SAAGQTRVNTEAF
TRBJ2-6 | TRBV20-1 | SAPTPSGANVLT
TRBJ1-6 | TRBV10-2 | ATRTGRGYNSPLH
TRBJ1-2 | TRBV20-1 | SAGRVGTGKVSNYGYT
TRBJ2-1 | TRBV9 | ASSVVSDRGLDEQF
TRBJ1-2 | TRBV28 | ASSGLGDGYT
TRBJ2-1 | TRBV20-1 | SANIRLNNEQF
TRBJ1-2 | TRBV7-9 | ASSPSFNRANGYT
TRBJ1-1 | TRBV9 | ASSVGGSMNTEAF
TRBJ2-3 | TRBV7-9 | ASSYPGTQQIDTQY
TRBJ2-1 | TRBV7-9 | ASSPRAGARRYNEQF
TRBJ1-3 | TRBV20-1 | SARGVSGRENTIY